Shown below are 27 T cell receptor beta chains from a single sample sequenced in a study of cytomegalovirus exposure and HLA in healthy donors (dated by TCRdb to the late 2010s). The library was built by means of the immunoSEQ multiplex PCR assay. TCRdb obtained this table from immuneACCESS and retained in-frame rearrangements with V and J assigned. These tables miss some clones; where compared with another copy, unresolved V genes account for less than half of the shortfall, and the remainder is unexplained. This sample is represented by more than 90,000 clones; 86% of them were singletons. In total, the top ten clones hold roughly 5.3% of the sample. The sequenced sample was PBMCs. Source of these receptors: a man between 18 and 35 years old in good health and CMV-seronegative.

The chain carries TRBV5-4 and TRBJ1-1, with a weak D call TRBD1 (5 bases). The V gene lost 0 bases and the J gene lost 0 bases, with 9 bases spanning the gap. The CDR3 runs 15 residues. In germline, CDR1 is SGHNT, CDR2 YYREEE (reference sequence). CDR3 nucleotide sequence: TGTGCCAGCAGCTTGGGGGCAGGGATGAACACTGAAGCTTTCTTT. The encoded protein is CASSLGAGMNTEAFF.

This sequence joins TRBV27 and TRBJ2-2; perhaps TRBD1 as D (6 bases). There are 17 residues in the CDR3. V was clipped by 3 bases and J by 3 bases, with 17 bases between them. Per germline, CDR1 MNHEY and CDR2 SMNVEV (reference sequence). The CDR3 DNA reads as TGTGCCAGCAGTTTTTACGTGGGAAGACAGGACACCGGGGAGCTGTTTTTT. It translates to CASSFYVGRQDTGELFF.

This clone is a singleton in its sample. The chain carries TRBV9 and TRBJ2-3, with TRBD2 matching over 13 bases. The length of the CDR3 is 16 residues. Per the germline V gene, CDR1 is SGDLS and CDR2 is YYNGEE. Trimming at V came to 4 bases and at J to 4 bases, leaving 6 bases not matched to a gene. The CDR3 DNA reads TGTGCCAGCAGCAGATGGACTAGCGGGAGTGCAGATACGCAGTATTTT. Its protein product is CASSRWTSGSADTQYF.

In this sample, this clone turned up a few times. The chain links TRBV6-1 to TRBJ2-7, with 9 bases fitting TRBD1. CDR1 is MNHNS, CDR2 SASEGT, per germline. This CDR3 spans 15 amino acids. With V trimmed by 2 bases and J by 3 bases, 5 bases remained unmatched. The CDR3 DNA sequence: TGTGCCAGCAGTGAAAGAGGGACAGGGAGCTACGAGCAGTACTTC. This sequence encodes CASSERGTGSYEQYF.

This chain links TRBV7-2 with TRBJ1-2; TRBD1 agrees at 8 bases. CDR3 length: 12 amino acids. Germline V CDR1 and CDR2: SGHTA, FQGNSA. Trimming removed 5 bases from V and 8 bases from J; junction bases left unmatched: 4. The CDR3 nucleotides read TGTGCCAGCAGCCTCGACAGGGGAGGCTACACCTTC. Translated, it gives CASSLDRGGYTF. The full variable domain, its missing parts supplied by reference TRBV7-2 and TRBJ1-2, is GAGVSQSPSNKVTEKGKDVELRCDPISGHTALYWYRQSLGQGLEFLIYFQGNSAPDKSGLPSDRFSAERTGGSVSTLTIQRTQQEDSAVYLCASSLDRGGYTFGSGTRLTVV.

The V call is TRBV7-9, the J call TRBJ2-7; 11 nucleotides match TRBD2. The V gene's germline CDR1 is SEHNR and CDR2 FQNEAQ (reference sequence). Unmatched junction bases numbered 9, after V lost 5 bases and J lost 0 bases. CDR3 length: 17 amino acids. The CDR3 region is CASSPGRLAGNSYEQYF. The DNA of the CDR3 is TGTGCCAGCAGCCCCGGGAGACTAGCGGGGAACTCCTACGAGCAGTACTTC.

This sequence joins TRBV7-9 and TRBJ1-1; unclear D gene. The germline CDR1 and CDR2 sequences are SEHNR and FQNEAQ (reference sequence). The CDR3 is made up of 13 amino acids. The V end was cut by 5 bases, the J end by 3 bases, with 10 bases between. The chain's CDR3 is CASSPSGHTEAFF. CDR3 nucleotide sequence: TGTGCCAGCAGCCCCTCTGGGCACACTGAAGCTTTCTTT.

The chain links TRBV6-1 to TRBJ1-4; 9 bases agree with TRBD1. In germline, CDR1 is MNHNS, CDR2 SASEGT. V dropped 7 bases and J dropped 8; count of bases not matched to a gene: 8. The CDR3 contains 14 residues. For the CDR3, the DNA is TGTGCCAGCACGGGACAGGGATATCAAGAAAAACTGTTTTTT. Protein product: CASTGQGYQEKLFF.

The gene calls are TRBV5-4 and TRBJ2-1; TRBD2 aligns across 9 bases. This CDR3 comprises 16 residues. J was trimmed by 5 bases and V by 0 bases; bases with no gene match: 6. Germline V gene data show CDR1 as SGHNT and CDR2 as YYREEE (reference sequence). This CDR3 reads CASSLGSGGRDNEQFF. The DNA for the CDR3 is TGTGCCAGCAGCTTGGGTTCCGGCGGGAGGGACAATGAGCAGTTCTTC. Full variable domain (remainder filled in from reference TRBV5-4 and TRBJ2-1): ETGVTQSPTHLIKTRGQQVTLRCSSQSGHNTVSWYQQALGQGPQFIFQYYREEENGRGNFPPRFSGLQFPNYSSELNVNALELDDSALYLCASSLGSGGRDNEQFFGPGTRLTVL.

The V gene is TRBV7-9, the J gene TRBJ1-4, with 12 positions matching TRBD1. V was clipped by 5 bases and J by 2 bases; unmatched bases: 3. This CDR3 has 16 residues. The V gene's germline CDR1 is SEHNR and CDR2 FQNEAQ (reference sequence). CDR3 region: CASSLGQGATNEKLFF. CDR3 DNA: TGTGCCAGCAGCCTGGGACAGGGGGCGACTAATGAAAAACTGTTTTTT.

This clone was detected once. This chain connects TRBV19 to TRBJ1-6; D is perhaps TRBD1 (6 bases). This CDR3 spans 13 amino acids. V was trimmed by 8 bases and J by 10 bases, leaving 15 bases between them. Germline CDR1 and CDR2: LNHDA and SQIVND (reference sequence). Here the CDR3 DNA reads TGTGCCAGTGGACGGGGCCAGGGGTCACCCCTCCACTTT. Its protein product is CASGRGQGSPLHF.

The genes are TRBV6-5 and TRBJ2-7; 7 bases line up with TRBD1. CDR1 is MNHEY and CDR2 is SVGAGI in the germline V gene. With V trimmed by 6 bases and J by 3 bases, 5 bases remained unmatched. The CDR3 contains 13 residues. Written as DNA, the CDR3 is TGTGCCAGCAGCCCCAGGGACAGCTACGAGCAGTACTTC. Translated: CASSPRDSYEQYF.

The V and J genes are TRBV5-8 and TRBJ2-7; 10 nucleotides match TRBD1. V dropped 2 bases and J dropped 2; count of bases not matched to a gene: 4. CDR1 and CDR2 (germline): SGHTS, YDEGEE. The CDR3 is 15 amino acids. CDR3 protein: CASSLKGTGAYEQYF. The CDR3 DNA is TGTGCCAGCAGCTTAAAGGGGACAGGGGCCTACGAGCAGTACTTC.

The chain links TRBV5-8 to TRBJ1-1, with 9 bases matching TRBD1. This CDR3 contains 14 residues. With 0 bases clipped from V and 6 bases from J, the junction kept 3 bases outside the gene matches. The V gene's germline CDR1 is SGHTS and CDR2 YDEGEE. CDR3 in amino acids: CASSLDRGLAEAFF. CDR3 in DNA: TGTGCCAGCAGCTTGGACAGGGGGCTGGCTGAAGCTTTCTTT.

This chain connects TRBV19 to TRBJ1-4; a possible D gene is TRBD1 (5 bases). The CDR3 runs to 15 residues. The ends were cut back, 3 bases at V and 0 bases at J, with 8 bases in the middle. CDR1 is LNHDA and CDR2 is SQIVND in the germline V gene (reference sequence). The CDR3: CASSMGHTTNEKLFF. CDR3 nucleotide sequence: TGTGCCAGTAGTATGGGGCATACAACTAATGAAAAACTGTTTTTT.

The chain links TRBV6-5 to TRBJ2-2; 11 nucleotides match TRBD2. J was trimmed by 5 bases and V by 5 bases; bases with no gene match: 4. Germline V gene sequence: CDR1 MNHEY, CDR2 SVGAGI. The CDR3 runs to 15 residues. CDR3 loop: CASSTSGGGTGELFF. CDR3 bases: TGTGCCAGCAGTACTAGCGGGGGAGGGACCGGGGAGCTGTTTTTT.

The gene calls are TRBV29-1 and TRBJ2-1, with a tentative D call TRBD2 (7 bases). The CDR3 spans 15 residues. The V gene's germline CDR1 is SQVTM and CDR2 ANQGSEA. V was shortened by 8 bases and J by 9 bases, with 26 bases between the two germline ends. The CDR3 spells CSIFGGGQAQVEQFF. The CDR3, as DNA: TGCAGCATCTTCGGCGGGGGCCAAGCACAAGTTGAGCAGTTCTTC.

The chain has TRBV6-5 and TRBJ1-1; D is ambiguous. Germline V gives CDR1 MNHEY, CDR2 SVGAGI. Deletions cut 2 bases from V and 8 bases from J, with 6 bases between. CDR3 length: 11 residues. The CDR3 DNA sequence: TGTGCCAGCAGTTACGACGGGGAAGCTTTCTTT. It yields the protein CASSYDGEAFF.

The chain is built from TRBV6-1 and TRBJ1-3; no reliable D call. V lost 2 bases and J lost 0, with 5 bases in between. Germline V gene sequence: CDR1 MNHNS, CDR2 SASEGT. The CDR3 is made up of 14 amino acids. The CDR3 is CASSESLSGNTIYF. CDR3 in DNA: TGTGCCAGCAGTGAAAGCCTCTCTGGAAACACCATATATTTT.

This chain joins TRBV30 and TRBJ1-2; 7 bases are shared with TRBD1. Trimming removed 1 base from V and 3 bases from J; junction bases left unmatched: 5. Germline V lookup: CDR1 GTSNPN, CDR2 SVGIG (reference sequence). This CDR3 has 14 residues. The CDR3 loop is CAWSEGQAYYGYTF. CDR3 DNA sequence: TGTGCCTGGAGTGAAGGACAGGCCTACTATGGCTACACCTTC. Variable domain in full (rest from reference TRBV30 and TRBJ1-2): SQTIHQWPATLVQPVGSPLSLECTVEGTSNPNLYWYRQAAGRGLQLLFYSVGIGQISSEVPQNLSASRPQDRQFILSSKKLLLSDSGFYLCAWSEGQAYYGYTFGSGTRLTVV.

V is TRBV14 and J is TRBJ2-1; 9 nucleotides match TRBD2. The CDR3 is made up of 15 amino acids. The J segment lost 9 bases and the V segment lost 4 bases, leaving 10 bases of the junction unmatched. Germline CDR1 SGHDN, CDR2 FVKESK. CDR3 sequence reads: CASSPYGTSTAEQFF. The CDR3 nucleotides are TGTGCCAGCAGCCCGTACGGGACTAGCACCGCTGAGCAGTTCTTC.

The chain combines TRBV7-9 with TRBJ2-5; possibly TRBD2 for D (5 bases). This CDR3 contains 15 residues. Germline assignment: CDR1 SEHNR and CDR2 FQNEAQ (reference sequence). V was clipped by 1 base and J by 3 bases, with 12 bases between them. Here the CDR3 DNA reads TGTGCCAGCAGCTTAGACGGTACCGGGGAAGAGACCCAGTACTTC. Encoded protein: CASSLDGTGEETQYF.

This chain uses TRBV7-2 with TRBJ2-2, with D tentatively TRBD2 (5 bases). CDR1 is SGHTA, CDR2 FQGNSA, per germline. This CDR3 contains 18 residues. V shed 3 bases and J shed 7 bases, with 24 bases lying between them. The CDR3: CASSLEQPSFLSLGELFF. In nucleotides, the CDR3 is TGTGCCAGCAGCTTGGAGCAGCCTAGCTTCCTATCTCTCGGGGAGCTGTTTTTT.

This sequence joins TRBV28 and TRBJ1-5; 7 nucleotides line up with TRBD1. The CDR3 loop spans 14 amino acids. CDR1 and CDR2 from the germline V gene are MDHEN and SYDVKM. V lost 6 bases to trimming and J lost 4 bases; unmatched junction nucleotides: 6. CDR3 amino acids: CASSQGTVNQPQHF. The CDR3 DNA reads as TGTGCCAGCAGCCAGGGGACAGTTAATCAGCCCCAGCATTTT.

J is TRBJ1-1 and V is TRBV5-5, with no clear D. The germline CDR1 and CDR2 sequences are SGHKS and YYEKEE (reference sequence). V lost 0 bases and J lost 0, with 12 bases in between. The CDR3 extends over 16 amino acids. DNA of the CDR3: TGTGCCAGCAGCTTGGTATGGCGGGGTGTGAACACTGAAGCTTTCTTT. This codes for CASSLVWRGVNTEAFF.

The J gene is TRBJ2-1, the V gene TRBV5-6; D is possibly TRBD2 (6 bases). Per germline, CDR1 SGHDT and CDR2 YYEEEE. V lost 1 base to trimming and J lost 0 bases, with 20 bases between them. CDR3 size: 19 residues. The CDR3, as DNA: TGTGCCAGCAGCTTGTATTTAGCGGACATAATCTCCTCCTACAATGAGCAGTTCTTC. Amino acid sequence: CASSLYLADIISSYNEQFF.

The chain uses TRBV28 and TRBJ2-3; 8 bases map to TRBD2. V was clipped by 6 bases and J by 3 bases; unmatched bases: 8. This CDR3 region has 15 residues. The V gene's germline CDR1 is MDHEN and CDR2 SYDVKM. The CDR3 reads CASSLAGRGTDTQYF. The CDR3 region has the DNA TGTGCCAGCAGCTTAGCGGGGCGAGGGACAGATACGCAGTATTTT.